This is a list of T cell receptor beta chains from one sample in a study of cytomegalovirus exposure and HLA in healthy donors. Sequencing was performed with immunoSEQ multiplex PCR; in TCRdb, only in-frame clones are kept and a portion is missing. The table includes fewer than 85,000 clones, around 83% detected once. Material: PBMCs. The receptors shown here come from a man aged 70-80 years in good health and CMV-seropositive. Both conserved end residues are part of each CDR3. The D gene is left open where the match is weak. Clone sizes are given selectively: once, few, many, or a class where the clone is expanded.

CDR3nt,CDR3aa,j_gene,v_gene,d_gene,abundance
TGTGCCATCAGCTCACAGGGCACAGATACGCAGTATTTT,CAISSQGTDTQYF,TRBJ2-3,TRBV10-3,.,.
TGCGCCAGCAGCGGGACCCAACAGGGACGGGAGACCCAGTACTTC,CASSGTQQGRETQYF,TRBJ2-5,TRBV5-1,.,.
TGTGCCAGCAGCCTATCACCGGAAGAGACCCAGTACTTC,CASSLSPEETQYF,TRBJ2-5,TRBV7-6,.,.
TGTGCCTTCGGGACAGGGGGTTACGAGCAGTACTTC,CAFGTGGYEQYF,TRBJ2-7,TRBV30,TRBD1,.
TGCGCCAGCAGCCAACTAACCGGGGTGGGGGGCTACACCTTC,CASSQLTGVGGYTF,TRBJ1-2,TRBV4-3,.,few
TGTGCCAGCAGTCCAACTAGCGCGAGCTCCTACGAGCAGTACTTC,CASSPTSASSYEQYF,TRBJ2-7,TRBV6-5,TRBD2,once
TGTGCCAGCAGTACCTCCGGGACAGGGCAATCCTACGAGCAGTACTTC,CASSTSGTGQSYEQYF,TRBJ2-7,TRBV28,TRBD1,.
TGTGCCAGCAGTGGGGGACAGCCGGCAGAGACCCAGTACTTC,CASSGGQPAETQYF,TRBJ2-5,TRBV2,TRBD1,.
TGCGCCAGCCTCGCTAGCGGATACGAGCAGTACTTC,CASLASGYEQYF,TRBJ2-7,TRBV4-1,TRBD2,.
TGTGCCAGCAGTCTTAGCGGGGTTGCGTACTTC,CASSLSGVAYF,TRBJ2-7,TRBV2,TRBD2,.
TGCAGCGTGGGACAGAGGAACACTGAAGCTTTCTTT,CSVGQRNTEAFF,TRBJ1-1,TRBV29-1,TRBD1,.
TGTGCCAGCAGCCCCGGCAGGGGGAGTACTGAAGCTTTCTTT,CASSPGRGSTEAFF,TRBJ1-1,TRBV11-3,TRBD1,.
TGCGCCAGCAGTCGTATTGCGGGAGGGTCACAAGAGACCCAGTACTTC,CASSRIAGGSQETQYF,TRBJ2-5,TRBV5-1,TRBD2,.
TGTGCCAGCTCACCGCCGGGACTAGCGGGGGGGAATGAGCAGTTCTTC,CASSPPGLAGGNEQFF,TRBJ2-1,TRBV18,TRBD2,.
TGTGCCAGCAGCCAACGGACTAGCGGGAGGGACGAGCAGTACTTC,CASSQRTSGRDEQYF,TRBJ2-7,TRBV11-2,TRBD2,.
TGTGCCAGCAGCCCAAAGCGGGGGCCCTCCTACGAGCAGTACTTC,CASSPKRGPSYEQYF,TRBJ2-7,TRBV7-8,TRBD2,.